This TCR beta chain is drawn from a study of T cell responses to AZD1222 COVID-19 vaccine. This clone has just a few counts. TCRdb's copy holds only in-frame clones and misses some; the assay was immunoSEQ multiplex PCR. The sample lists about 150,000 clones, roughly 93% seen once, with around 2.1% in the top ten. V was shortened by 1 base and J by 9 bases, with 9 bases between the two germline ends. The CDR3 totals 12 residues. Germline CDR1 and CDR2: LNHNV and YYDKDF (reference sequence). J is TRBJ1-2 and V is TRBV15, with no clear D. Sequencing used peripheral blood, obtained 28 days after the second AZD1222 dose. The TCR comes from an adult who received the AZD1222 COVID-19 vaccine. The CDR3 DNA follows: TGTGCCACCAGCAGAGGGTTGCAGAGCTACACCTTC. Translating it yields CATSRGLQSYTF.